Listed below are T cell receptor beta chains from one sample, sequenced in a study of hypomethylating agent response in myelodysplastic syndrome. The method was immunoSEQ multiplex PCR; TCRdb's version includes in-frame clones alone and lacks a portion of them. The table includes 4,000 to 5,500 clones, around 83% detected once. Sequences were derived from bone marrow, sampled before or after starting hypomethylating agent treatment for myelodysplastic syndrome (not recorded which). Receptors were obtained from a human donor with myelodysplastic syndrome. The CDR3 runs from the conserved cysteine through the conserved F or W. D genes are given only for firm matches. Where a row states a size, it is once, few, many or the class of an expanded clone; other rows omit it.

>TRBV28|NA|TRBJ1-2|few
CASNQAGGPELWGYTF
TGTGCCAGCAATCAGGCCGGGGGACCTGAGCTATGGGGCTACACCTTC
>TRBV4-3|TRBD2|TRBJ2-1|NA
CASSQDGRLAGYNEQFF
TGCGCCAGCAGCCAAGATGGGAGACTAGCGGGTTACAATGAGCAGTTCTTC
>TRBV5-6|TRBD1|TRBJ2-5|NA
CASRMGQGETQYF
TGTGCCAGCAGAATGGGACAGGGAGAGACCCAGTACTTC
>TRBV4-1|TRBD2|TRBJ2-7|once
CASSQLELAGAYEQYF
TGCGCCAGCAGCCAACTAGAACTAGCGGGGGCCTACGAGCAGTACTTC
>TRBV9|TRBD2|TRBJ2-1|NA
CASSPTSGWDNEQFF
TGTGCCAGCAGCCCAACTAGCGGGTGGGACAATGAGCAGTTCTTC
>TRBV13|NA|TRBJ2-2|NA
CASSLGLAGELFF
TGTGCCAGCAGCTTAGGCCTGGCCGGGGAGCTGTTTTTT
>TRBV7-9|TRBD2|TRBJ2-3|NA
CASSPRFLAASTDTQYF
TGTGCCAGCAGCCCCCGATTTCTAGCGGCTAGCACAGATACGCAGTATTTT
>TRBV28|NA|TRBJ1-6|NA
CASSTPEAGALHF
TGTGCCAGCAGTACCCCCGAGGCCGGGGCCCTCCACTTT
>TRBV5-1|NA|TRBJ1-4|NA
CASSSDSNNEKLFF
TGCGCCAGCAGCTCGGACAGTAATAATGAAAAACTGTTTTTT
>TRBV7-9|TRBD2|TRBJ2-1|NA
CASSLFRPPSGRNNEQFF
TGTGCCAGCAGCTTATTCCGCCCCCCTAGCGGGAGGAACAATGAGCAGTTCTTC
>TRBV7-2|TRBD1|TRBJ1-2|NA
CASSADRGRGYGYTF
TGTGCCAGCAGCGCCGACAGGGGGCGCGGGTATGGCTACACCTTC